This T cell receptor (beta chain) was observed in a study of beta chain features in type 1 diabetes. Investigators reverse transcribed all isolated RNA, so they sequenced expressed TCRB transcripts. TCRdb's copy holds only in-frame clones and misses some; the assay was immunoSEQ multiplex PCR. This table holds 200,000 to 250,000 clones, over 9.5% found once. The germline V gene encodes CDR1 MNHEY and CDR2 SMNVEV (reference sequence). Trimming took 5 bases from V and 4 from J, leaving 11 bases between them. This CDR3 has 13 amino acids. The receptor comes from a woman aged 18-29 years in good health. Sequencing was performed on naive CD4+ T cells from blood. The rearrangement uses TRBV27 and TRBJ1-2, with D hard to call. The CDR3 is CASSPPGSYGYTF. The CDR3 region has the DNA TGTGCCAGCAGTCCCCCAGGCAGCTATGGCTACACCTTC.